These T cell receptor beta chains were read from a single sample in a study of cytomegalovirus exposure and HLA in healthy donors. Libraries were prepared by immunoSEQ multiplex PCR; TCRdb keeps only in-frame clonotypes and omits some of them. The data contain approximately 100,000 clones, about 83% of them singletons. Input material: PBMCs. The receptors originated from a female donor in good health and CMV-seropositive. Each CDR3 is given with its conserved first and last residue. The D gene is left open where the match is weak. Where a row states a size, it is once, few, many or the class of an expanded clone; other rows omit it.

CDR3 DNA: TGTGCCAGCAGCCAAGAGGTTCCGACAGGGGCCGCACGCTTGAACACTGAAGCTTTCTTT; CDR3 protein: CASSQEVPTGAARLNTEAFF; CDR3 length: 20; D gene: TRBD1; V gene: TRBV27; J gene: TRBJ1-1; clone size: -
CDR3 DNA: TGTGCCATCAGTTCCCTAGGATACGAGCAGTTCTTC; CDR3 protein: CAISSLGYEQFF; CDR3 length: 12; D gene: -; V gene: TRBV10-3; J gene: TRBJ2-1; clone size: -
CDR3 DNA: TGTGCCAGCAGCTTAGCTATCCTCTCTGGGGCCAACGTCCTGACTTTC; CDR3 protein: CASSLAILSGANVLTF; CDR3 length: 16; D gene: -; V gene: TRBV11-2; J gene: TRBJ2-6; clone size: once
CDR3 DNA: TGTGCCAGCAGCCAAGATCTTTCCGGGTACTATGGCTACACCTTC; CDR3 protein: CASSQDLSGYYGYTF; CDR3 length: 15; D gene: -; V gene: TRBV4-2; J gene: TRBJ1-2; clone size: -
CDR3 DNA: TGTGCCAGCAGCTATCGGCTAGGGGTTAGTGAGCAGTTCTTC; CDR3 protein: CASSYRLGVSEQFF; CDR3 length: 14; D gene: -; V gene: TRBV14; J gene: TRBJ2-1; clone size: -
CDR3 DNA: TGTGCCAGCAGTCCCCGGGGAGGTGTTAGCTCTGGGGCCAACGTCCTGACTTTC; CDR3 protein: CASSPRGGVSSGANVLTF; CDR3 length: 18; D gene: -; V gene: TRBV27; J gene: TRBJ2-6; clone size: -
CDR3 DNA: TGTGCCAGCAGCGGCGGCCCCGGAATGAACACTGAAGCTTTCTTT; CDR3 protein: CASSGGPGMNTEAFF; CDR3 length: 15; D gene: -; V gene: TRBV5-5; J gene: TRBJ1-1; clone size: -
CDR3 DNA: TGTGCCAGCAGTGAATTTATGTACCGGGGAGATGACACCGGGAAGCTGTTTTTT; CDR3 protein: CASSEFMYRGDDTGKLFF; CDR3 length: 18; D gene: -; V gene: TRBV6-1; J gene: TRBJ2-2; clone size: -
CDR3 DNA: TGTGCCAGTAGTACCCTCGGGACAGGGCTCTACGAGCAGTACTTC; CDR3 protein: CASSTLGTGLYEQYF; CDR3 length: 15; D gene: TRBD1; V gene: TRBV19; J gene: TRBJ2-7; clone size: -
CDR3 DNA: TGTGCCAGCAGCGTGGACAGGGGAGGAGGAAACACCATATATTTT; CDR3 protein: CASSVDRGGGNTIYF; CDR3 length: 15; D gene: TRBD1; V gene: TRBV9; J gene: TRBJ1-3; clone size: -
CDR3 DNA: TGTGCCAGCAGCTTGGGGCTAGCGTCACCAGATACGCAGTATTTT; CDR3 protein: CASSLGLASPDTQYF; CDR3 length: 15; D gene: -; V gene: TRBV5-6; J gene: TRBJ2-3; clone size: once
CDR3 DNA: TGTGCCAGCAGTCCCCGGGTGGCGCCAGCCGAGACCCAGTACTTC; CDR3 protein: CASSPRVAPAETQYF; CDR3 length: 15; D gene: -; V gene: TRBV27; J gene: TRBJ2-5; clone size: few
CDR3 DNA: TGTGCCAGCAGCCTAACGTGGACAGGGAGGTTATCTGGGGCCAACGTCCTGACTTTC; CDR3 protein: CASSLTWTGRLSGANVLTF; CDR3 length: 19; D gene: TRBD1; V gene: TRBV7-8; J gene: TRBJ2-6; clone size: -
CDR3 DNA: TGTGCCTGGAGTCGGCGGAGCAATCAGCCCCAGCATTTT; CDR3 protein: CAWSRRSNQPQHF; CDR3 length: 13; D gene: -; V gene: TRBV30; J gene: TRBJ1-5; clone size: -
CDR3 DNA: TGTGCCAGCAGCTTAGGCTCGGGGGGATACTCCTACGAGCAGTACTTC; CDR3 protein: CASSLGSGGYSYEQYF; CDR3 length: 16; D gene: TRBD2; V gene: TRBV7-2; J gene: TRBJ2-7; clone size: -
CDR3 DNA: TGCGCCAGCAGCTTGGGCGGGGGGCGACTCTCTGGAAACACCATATATTTT; CDR3 protein: CASSLGGGRLSGNTIYF; CDR3 length: 17; D gene: -; V gene: TRBV5-1; J gene: TRBJ1-3; clone size: -
CDR3 DNA: TGTGCCAGCAGCTTTCTAGGGACTCTTAATGAAAAACTGTTTTTT; CDR3 protein: CASSFLGTLNEKLFF; CDR3 length: 15; D gene: -; V gene: TRBV27; J gene: TRBJ1-4; clone size: -
CDR3 DNA: TGCGCCAGCAGCTTGCAGGGTCAAGGGGAGCAGTACTTC; CDR3 protein: CASSLQGQGEQYF; CDR3 length: 13; D gene: -; V gene: TRBV5-1; J gene: TRBJ2-7; clone size: once
CDR3 DNA: TGTGCCAGCAGCGCCCGACAGACTAACACTGAAGCTTTCTTT; CDR3 protein: CASSARQTNTEAFF; CDR3 length: 14; D gene: -; V gene: TRBV5-4; J gene: TRBJ1-1; clone size: -
CDR3 DNA: TGTGCCACCAGCAACGAGGGGGCCTCTGGAAACACCATATATTTT; CDR3 protein: CATSNEGASGNTIYF; CDR3 length: 15; D gene: TRBD1; V gene: TRBV15; J gene: TRBJ1-3; clone size: -
CDR3 DNA: TGTGCCAGCAGCCAAGACCGAGGGACTCCAAACACTGAAGCTTTCTTT; CDR3 protein: CASSQDRGTPNTEAFF; CDR3 length: 16; D gene: -; V gene: TRBV4-2; J gene: TRBJ1-1; clone size: -
CDR3 DNA: TGTGCCAGCAGTGTGAGGGTATCGGCAGGTCACGACTTC; CDR3 protein: CASSVRVSAGHDF; CDR3 length: 13; D gene: -; V gene: TRBV6-1; J gene: TRBJ2-5; clone size: -
CDR3 DNA: TGTGCCAGCAAGAGAACAGAATCCTCCTACGAGCAGTACTTC; CDR3 protein: CASKRTESSYEQYF; CDR3 length: 14; D gene: -; V gene: TRBV2; J gene: TRBJ2-7; clone size: -
CDR3 DNA: TGTGCCAGCAGTTTGGCCTCACGGGGAGGCAATCAGCCCCAGCATTTT; CDR3 protein: CASSLASRGGNQPQHF; CDR3 length: 16; D gene: -; V gene: TRBV28; J gene: TRBJ1-5; clone size: -
CDR3 DNA: TGTGCCAGCAGACGAAAGGTCCTAGCGGGAGGTGATGAGCAGTTCTTC; CDR3 protein: CASRRKVLAGGDEQFF; CDR3 length: 16; D gene: TRBD2; V gene: TRBV28; J gene: TRBJ2-1; clone size: few
CDR3 DNA: TGCGCCAGCAGCCCGAACTCGGGTGCCAGGGCCTACGAGCAGTACTTC; CDR3 protein: CASSPNSGARAYEQYF; CDR3 length: 16; D gene: -; V gene: TRBV5-1; J gene: TRBJ2-7; clone size: -
CDR3 DNA: TGTGCCAGCAGCTACGACTCTAACACCGGGGAGCTGTTTTTT; CDR3 protein: CASSYDSNTGELFF; CDR3 length: 14; D gene: -; V gene: TRBV7-3; J gene: TRBJ2-2; clone size: -
CDR3 DNA: TGTGCCAGCAGTTTATCGGGGGGCGAGCAGTACTTC; CDR3 protein: CASSLSGGEQYF; CDR3 length: 12; D gene: TRBD2; V gene: TRBV28; J gene: TRBJ2-7; clone size: -
CDR3 DNA: TGTGCCAGCAGCTTAGGGTTTAACAGGATTATGACTGAAGCTTTCTTT; CDR3 protein: CASSLGFNRIMTEAFF; CDR3 length: 16; D gene: -; V gene: TRBV7-8; J gene: TRBJ1-1; clone size: -
CDR3 DNA: TGTGCCAGCAGTCCGCAAGGAGGGCGCAACACTGAAGCTTTCTTT; CDR3 protein: CASSPQGGRNTEAFF; CDR3 length: 15; D gene: -; V gene: TRBV2; J gene: TRBJ1-1; clone size: few
CDR3 DNA: TGTGCCAGTAGTATTAATTCGGGAGGGGACTATGGCTACACCTTC; CDR3 protein: CASSINSGGDYGYTF; CDR3 length: 15; D gene: -; V gene: TRBV19; J gene: TRBJ1-2; clone size: once
CDR3 DNA: TGTGCCAGCAGCCCGGGGAGGGGCACTAATGAAAAACTGTTTTTT; CDR3 protein: CASSPGRGTNEKLFF; CDR3 length: 15; D gene: -; V gene: TRBV9; J gene: TRBJ1-4; clone size: -
CDR3 DNA: TGTGCCAGCAGCTTTCAGCGGGGGGGAACCGGGGAGCTGTTTTTT; CDR3 protein: CASSFQRGGTGELFF; CDR3 length: 15; D gene: TRBD2; V gene: TRBV7-2; J gene: TRBJ2-2; clone size: -
CDR3 DNA: TGTGCCTGGAGTAGGAACAGGGCAGGCAATCAGCCCCAGCATTTT; CDR3 protein: CAWSRNRAGNQPQHF; CDR3 length: 15; D gene: -; V gene: TRBV30; J gene: TRBJ1-5; clone size: -
CDR3 DNA: TGTGCCAGCAGCCAAGAATTGGAGCAGCCCCAGCATTTT; CDR3 protein: CASSQELEQPQHF; CDR3 length: 13; D gene: -; V gene: TRBV4-2; J gene: TRBJ1-5; clone size: -
CDR3 DNA: TGTGCCAGCAGCGCTACCAGCACAGATACGCAGTATTTT; CDR3 protein: CASSATSTDTQYF; CDR3 length: 13; D gene: -; V gene: TRBV5-4; J gene: TRBJ2-3; clone size: few